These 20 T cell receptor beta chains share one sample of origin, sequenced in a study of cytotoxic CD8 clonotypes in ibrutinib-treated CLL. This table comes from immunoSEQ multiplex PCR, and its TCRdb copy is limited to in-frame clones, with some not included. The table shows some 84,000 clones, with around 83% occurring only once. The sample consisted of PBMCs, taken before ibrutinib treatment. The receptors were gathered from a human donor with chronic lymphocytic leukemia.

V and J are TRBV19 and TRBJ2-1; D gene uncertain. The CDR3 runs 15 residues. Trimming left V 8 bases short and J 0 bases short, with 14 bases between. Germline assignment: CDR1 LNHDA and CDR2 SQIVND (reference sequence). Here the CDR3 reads CASSAQLSSYNEQFF. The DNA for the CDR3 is TGTGCCAGTTCCGCACAGCTAAGCTCCTACAATGAGCAGTTCTTC.

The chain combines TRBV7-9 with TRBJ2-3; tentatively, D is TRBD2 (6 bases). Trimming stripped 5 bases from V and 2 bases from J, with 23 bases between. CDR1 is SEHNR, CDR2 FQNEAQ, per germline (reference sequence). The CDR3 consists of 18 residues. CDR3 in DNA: TGTGCCAGCAGCCCCTGGAGGGACTTCTCAAGTCCCACAGATACGCAGTATTTT. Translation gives CASSPWRDFSSPTDTQYF.

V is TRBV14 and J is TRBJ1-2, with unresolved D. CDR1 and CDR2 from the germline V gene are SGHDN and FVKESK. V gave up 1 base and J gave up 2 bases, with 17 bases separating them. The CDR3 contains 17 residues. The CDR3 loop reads CASSQARDPKLNYGYTF. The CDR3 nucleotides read TGTGCCAGCAGCCAAGCGCGGGATCCGAAACTCAACTATGGCTACACCTTC.

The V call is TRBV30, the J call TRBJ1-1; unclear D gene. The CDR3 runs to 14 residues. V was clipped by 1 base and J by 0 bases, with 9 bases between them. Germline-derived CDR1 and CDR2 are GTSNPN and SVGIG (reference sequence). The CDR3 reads CAWSEGRVNTEAFF. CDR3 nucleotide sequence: TGTGCCTGGAGTGAGGGTCGGGTGAACACTGAAGCTTTCTTT.

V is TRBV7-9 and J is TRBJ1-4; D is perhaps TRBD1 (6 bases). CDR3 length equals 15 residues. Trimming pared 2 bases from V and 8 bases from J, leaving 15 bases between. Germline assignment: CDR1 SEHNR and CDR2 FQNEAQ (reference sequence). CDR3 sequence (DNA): TGTGCCAGCAGCTTATTGGGGGCGCTGAACGAAAAACTGTTTTTT. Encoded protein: CASSLLGALNEKLFF. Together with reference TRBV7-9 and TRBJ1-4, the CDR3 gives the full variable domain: DTGVSQNPRHKITKRGQNVTFRCDPISEHNRLYWYRQTLGQGPEFLTYFQNEAQLEKSRLLSDRFSAERPKGSFSTLEIQRTEQGDSAMYLCASSLLGALNEKLFFGSGTQLSVL.

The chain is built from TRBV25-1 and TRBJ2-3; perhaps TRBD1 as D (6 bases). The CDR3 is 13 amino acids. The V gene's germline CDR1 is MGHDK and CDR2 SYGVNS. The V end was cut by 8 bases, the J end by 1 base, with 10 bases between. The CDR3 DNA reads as TGTGCCAGCGGGAACAGGGGCACAGATACGCAGTATTTT. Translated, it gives CASGNRGTDTQYF. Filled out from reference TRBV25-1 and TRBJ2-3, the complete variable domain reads EADIYQTPRYLVIGTGKKITLECSQTMGHDKMYWYQQDPGMELHLIHYSYGVNSTEKGDLSSESTVSRIRTEHFPLTLESARPSHTSQYLCASGNRGTDTQYFGPGTRLTVL.

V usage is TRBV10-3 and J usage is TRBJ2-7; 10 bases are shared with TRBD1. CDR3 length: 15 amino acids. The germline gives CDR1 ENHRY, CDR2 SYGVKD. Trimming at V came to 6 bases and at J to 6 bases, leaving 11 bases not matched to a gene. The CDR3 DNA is TGTGCCATCAGGGTGGACAGGGGGTGGGCCGGCGAGCAGTACTTC. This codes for CAIRVDRGWAGEQYF.

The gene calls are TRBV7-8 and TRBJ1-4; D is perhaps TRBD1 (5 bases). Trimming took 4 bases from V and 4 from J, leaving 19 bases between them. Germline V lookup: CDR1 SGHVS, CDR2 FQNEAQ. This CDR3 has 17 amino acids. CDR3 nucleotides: TGTGCCAGCAGCTCCTCCGGTGCGACAGCGTTTAATGAAAAACTGTTTTTT. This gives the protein CASSSSGATAFNEKLFF.

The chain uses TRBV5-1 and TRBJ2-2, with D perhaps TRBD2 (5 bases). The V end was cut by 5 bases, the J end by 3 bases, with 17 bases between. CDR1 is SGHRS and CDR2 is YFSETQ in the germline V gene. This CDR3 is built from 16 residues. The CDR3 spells CASRVERSRDTGELFF. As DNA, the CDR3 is TGCGCCAGCAGAGTTGAAAGGTCGCGGGACACCGGGGAGCTGTTTTTT.

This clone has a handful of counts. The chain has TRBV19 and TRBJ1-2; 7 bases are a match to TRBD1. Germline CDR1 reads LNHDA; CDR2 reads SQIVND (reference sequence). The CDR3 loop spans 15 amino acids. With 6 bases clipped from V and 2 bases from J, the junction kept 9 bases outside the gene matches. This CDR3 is CASSRMGQTNYGYTF. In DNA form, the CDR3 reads TGTGCCAGTAGCCGGATGGGACAGACAAACTATGGCTACACCTTC.

CDR3 region: CASSLGHRLMNEQYF. The CDR3 DNA follows: TGTGCCAGCAGCTTGGGGCACAGACTAATGAACGAGCAGTACTTC. The V call is TRBV5-6, the J call TRBJ2-7; possible D gene TRBD2, 5 bases. The length of the CDR3 is 15 residues. The germline gives CDR1 SGHDT, CDR2 YYEEEE. Trimming removed 0 bases at V and 5 bases at J, with 15 bases between.

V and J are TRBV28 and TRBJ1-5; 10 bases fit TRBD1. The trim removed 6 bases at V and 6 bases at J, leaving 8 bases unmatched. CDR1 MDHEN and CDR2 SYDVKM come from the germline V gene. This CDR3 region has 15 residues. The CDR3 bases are TGTGCCAGCAGCCTACGGACAGGGGGTGGTCAGCCCCAGCATTTT. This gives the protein CASSLRTGGGQPQHF.

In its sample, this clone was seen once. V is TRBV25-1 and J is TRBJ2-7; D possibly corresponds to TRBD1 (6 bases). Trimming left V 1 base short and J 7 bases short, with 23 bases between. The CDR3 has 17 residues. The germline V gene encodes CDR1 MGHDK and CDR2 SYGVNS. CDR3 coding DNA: TGTGCCAGCAGTGAATTCTTCAAGACAGGAGGAGCAGAAGAGCAGTACTTC. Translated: CASSEFFKTGGAEEQYF.

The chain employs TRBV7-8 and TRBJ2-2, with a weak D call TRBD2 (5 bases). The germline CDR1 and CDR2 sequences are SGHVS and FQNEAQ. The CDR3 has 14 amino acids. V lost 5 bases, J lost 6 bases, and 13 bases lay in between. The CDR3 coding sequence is TGTGCCAGCAGCCGAGGGTTTGGGGCCGGGGAGCTGTTTTTT. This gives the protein CASSRGFGAGELFF.

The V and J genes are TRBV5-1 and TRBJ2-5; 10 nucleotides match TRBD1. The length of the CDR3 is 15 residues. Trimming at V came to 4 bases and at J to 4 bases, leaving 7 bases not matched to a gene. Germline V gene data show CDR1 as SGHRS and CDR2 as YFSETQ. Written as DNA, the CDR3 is TGCGCCAGCAGCGGTGGGACAGGGGTTTCAGAGACCCAGTACTTC. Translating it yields CASSGGTGVSETQYF.

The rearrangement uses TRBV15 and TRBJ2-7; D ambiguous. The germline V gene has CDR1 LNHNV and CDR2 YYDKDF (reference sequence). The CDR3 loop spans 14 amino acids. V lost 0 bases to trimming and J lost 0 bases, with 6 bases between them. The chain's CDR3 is CATSRDLNSYEQYF. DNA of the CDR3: TGTGCCACCAGCAGAGATCTAAACTCCTACGAGCAGTACTTC.

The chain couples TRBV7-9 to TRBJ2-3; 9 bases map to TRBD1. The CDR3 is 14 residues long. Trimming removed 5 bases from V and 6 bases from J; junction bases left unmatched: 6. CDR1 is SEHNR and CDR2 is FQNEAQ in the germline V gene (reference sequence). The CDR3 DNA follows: TGTGCCAGCAGCGCGGGACAGGGCGTGGATACGCAGTATTTT. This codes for CASSAGQGVDTQYF. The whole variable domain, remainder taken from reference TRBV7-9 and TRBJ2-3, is DTGVSQNPRHKITKRGQNVTFRCDPISEHNRLYWYRQTLGQGPEFLTYFQNEAQLEKSRLLSDRFSAERPKGSFSTLEIQRTEQGDSAMYLCASSAGQGVDTQYFGPGTRLTVL.

CDR3 DNA sequence: TGTGCCAGCAGCGACGGACAGGGGCGATTGGGTCAGCCCCAGCATTTT. Its protein is CASSDGQGRLGQPQHF. The chain has TRBV7-2 and TRBJ1-5; 9 positions match TRBD1. The CDR3 has 16 residues. Germline V lookup: CDR1 SGHTA, CDR2 FQGNSA. V shed 5 bases and J 6 bases; nucleotides not matched to a gene: 11.

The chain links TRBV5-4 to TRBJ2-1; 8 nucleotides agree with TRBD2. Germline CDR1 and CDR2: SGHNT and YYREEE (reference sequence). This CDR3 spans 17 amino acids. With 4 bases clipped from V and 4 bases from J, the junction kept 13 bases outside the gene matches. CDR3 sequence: CASSPPLAGSGYNEQFF. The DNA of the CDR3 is TGTGCCAGCAGCCCACCCTTAGCGGGATCGGGGTACAATGAGCAGTTCTTC.

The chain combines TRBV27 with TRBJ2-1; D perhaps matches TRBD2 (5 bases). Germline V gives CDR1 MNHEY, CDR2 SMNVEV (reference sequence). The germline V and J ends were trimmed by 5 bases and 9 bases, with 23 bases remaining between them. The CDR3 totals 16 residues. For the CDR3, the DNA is TGTGCCAGCAGTCTACTCGTCGTGGACTTCGGGCGTGAGCAGTTCTTC. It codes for CASSLLVVDFGREQFF.